A selection of T cell receptor beta chains follows, all from one sample in a study of T-cell reconstitution after alpha-beta-depleted transplantation in children. TCRdb reprocessed the PCR reads with MiXCR, giving one entry per CDR3 protein. The data hold 98,000 or so distinct CDR3 sequences, with 5% to 7% observed a single time. The sample was PBMCs, mostly from graft donor cells, taken 360 days after TCRalphabeta/CD19-depleted stem cell transplant. These receptors originate from a male patient aged 2-9 years who had a stem cell transplant for acute lymphoblastic leukemia, so the T cells may come from the graft donor. CDR3s include the opening cysteine and the closing phenylalanine or tryptophan.

>TRBV7-2
CASSPYPYEQYF
>TRBV6-2/TRBV6-3
CASSYGRGLFF
>TRBV12-3/TRBV12-4
CASSLMEDQPQHF
>TRBV28
CASSLTRLMQPQHF
>TRBV29-1
CSVAGSTGELFF
>TRBV13
CASSGRAAVETQYF
>TRBV5-5
CASSHRSQGTDTQYF
>TRBV7-2
CASSLAAGKETQYF
>TRBV4-2
CASSQRSGTHTTNEQFF
>TRBV7-9
CASSLVGEGELFF
>TRBV27
CASSLSFWRGAYEQYF
>TRBV27
CASSQGRTGLNTEAFF
>TRBV10-3
CAITSGTYEQYF
>TRBV7-2
CASSPSGGAYNEQFF
>TRBV10-3
CAISEQVAYEQYF
>TRBV21-1
CASSPRTGASSYEQYF